This note documents a single T cell receptor (beta chain) sequence. Its antigen is unidentified. Template switching supplied a universal primer site; unique molecular identifiers were carried on the cDNA. Each CDR3 protein gets one entry after TCRdb re-called the 5' RACE reads with MiXCR. The data show a few hundred thousand distinct CDR3 sequences, approximately 24% seen once. The data are from a study of identical twins. Overall study findings and caveats: Surplus twin overlap in beta out-of-frame sequences was less pronounced.

CDR3 length: 18 residues. These data were also filed under a second study, of T cells expressing NK-cell markers.

This TCR was sampled from a woman between 18 and 29 years old in good health. The specimen was CD4+ T cells sorted from blood. The gene calls are TRBV12-3 or TRBV12-4 and TRBJ1-5; D remains unclear. CDR3 bases: TGTACCTGCAGTTTAGCTGACTTCGGGAGACATGGCAATCAGCCCCAGCATTTT. It is translated as CTCSLADFGRHGNQPQHF.